This TCR beta chain was captured in a study of beta chain features in type 1 diabetes. As regards this clone: Its antigen is as yet unknown.

Germline values: CDR1 SQVTM, CDR2 ANQGSEA. CDR3 length equals 14 residues. Trimming pared 6 bases from V and 7 bases from J, leaving 19 bases between. Study conclusions and caveats: Type 1 diabetes patients had moderately but significantly shorter TCRB CDR3s in all four CD4+ subsets.

Expressed TCRB transcripts were sequenced because the isolated RNA had all been reverse transcribed beforehand. Sequenced by immunoSEQ multiplex PCR; TCRdb stores in-frame clones only, minus some. The table lists about 230,000 clones, 16% of them singletons. This TCR was sampled from a man aged 25 to 45 with type 1 diabetes. The sequencing sample was made of naive CD4+ T cells from blood. The V call is TRBV29-1, the J call TRBJ2-1; perhaps TRBD1 as D (6 bases). In DNA form, the CDR3 reads TGCAGCGTCAGGACAGTTGTCTTGAGGAATGAGCAGTTCTTC. It is translated as CSVRTVVLRNEQFF.